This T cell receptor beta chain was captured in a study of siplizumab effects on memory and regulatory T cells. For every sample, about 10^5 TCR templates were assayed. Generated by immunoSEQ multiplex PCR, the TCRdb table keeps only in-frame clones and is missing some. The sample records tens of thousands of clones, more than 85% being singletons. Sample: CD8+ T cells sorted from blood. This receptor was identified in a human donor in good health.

The CDR3: CASTPRATYPNEKLFF. CDR3 in DNA: TGTGCCAGCACTCCGAGGGCTACCTACCCTAATGAAAAACTGTTTTTT. The rearrangement joins TRBV28 to TRBJ1-4; D is uncertain. V lost 7 bases and J lost 3, with 18 bases in between. The CDR3 spans 16 residues. Germline CDR1 MDHEN, CDR2 SYDVKM.